This TCR beta chain emerged from a study of blood T cell repertoires in COVID-19 (dated by TCRdb to 2020 to 2021). In terms of the full investigation: The collaborator samples originated in the United States, Italy and Spain and spanned the acute and convalescent phases of COVID-19. Where available, HLA class I and class II types were taken from metadata supplied by the sample provider and were not determined by assay-based typing. The prospective study material was composed of cDNA or gDNA derived from T cells, B-cell-depleted T cells, or PBMCs. Deeply sampled blood TCRbeta repertoires from subjects exposed to, actively infected with, or recovered from COVID-19 were included in the dataset. Sample metadata almost always included a de-identified subject ID, COVID-19 status, age in years and sex. The samples were drawn from two sources: the first 160 participants of the ongoing ImmuneRACE study, and 1,200 or so subjects contributed by 6 global collaborators. A freely available public database, intended as a resource for researchers studying the immune response to SARS-CoV-2, is where the repertoires were released. Study-wide conclusions, independent of this receptor: Clinical and demographic metadata were provided uncurated, with the amount varying by source and participant.

As for this clone: There is no known antigen for this receptor. No qualities accompany the bases; no much larger clone lies one base away.

Participants in the prospective study were enrolled through a virtual design, were aged about 18 to 100 years, and lived in roughly 26 United States geographic areas. To assign participants to cohorts, the prospective study relied on clinical history that participants themselves reported in a screening survey and a study questionnaire. Recovered participants in ImmuneRACE Cohort 3 were defined as having two consecutive negative NP/OP PCR tests, clearance from a healthcare professional, or resolution of symptoms. In the prospective study, mobile phlebotomists collected whole blood, serum and a nasopharyngeal or oropharyngeal swab from each participant. Participants in the prospective study had the option to provide additional blood draws and questionnaires over a roughly two-month period. Blood samples from the prospective study were shipped frozen or at room temperature prior to DNA extraction.

The CDR1 and CDR2 encoded by the germline V gene are SGHTA and FQGNSA. V is cut back by 6 bases and J by 1 base, with 5 bases in the junction unmatched. Spanning cysteine to phenylalanine, the CDR3 consists of 14 amino acids. Only CDR3 DNA is held: 42 bases, read in frame from base 1. TCRbeta CDR3 regions were amplified from genomic DNA using the immunoSEQ Assay, a bias-controlled multiplex PCR. Turning to the authors' computational methods: Within the assay, amplification of reference gene primers was used to estimate how many nucleated cells each sample contained. To quantify the absolute abundance of each unique TCRbeta CDR3 rearrangement, sequence reads were collapsed and filtered. For each sample, productive Simpson clonality was calculated by taking the square root of Simpson's diversity index across productive rearrangements. TCRdb limited this immuneACCESS table to in-frame rearrangements with V and J called. A share of clones is missing; checked studies link under half to unresolved V genes, and the rest is unexplained. That table is the source of V, J and clone size, and D and trimming were worked out from the DNA. For this sample the table gives 350,000 or so clones, of which 87% were detected only once. In total, the top ten clones hold approximately 1% of the sample.

This TCR was sampled from a woman in her twenties or thirties who had recovered from COVID-19. The receptor chain draws on TRBV7-2 and TRBJ1-1; 7 nucleotides in the junction match TRBD1. Sequencing was carried out using PBMCs or T cells enriched from blood (not recorded which). The DNA sequence reads TGTGCCAGCAGGTCGAGACAGGGGAACACTGAAGCTTTCTTT. This yields the protein CASRSRQGNTEAFF.